The 25 T cell receptor beta chains below were found in one sample sequenced in a study of blood T cells in healthy people across ages. It was with a sample-barcoded 5' primer and a J-beta primer mix that a second PCR of roughly 7 to 12 cycles was run. A single record per CDR3 protein comes from TCRdb applying MiXCR to the 5' RACE reads. The table shows about 680,000 distinct CDR3 sequences, with around 49% occurring only once. Sequencing used blood. Receptors originate from a woman aged 60-75 years in good health.

The rearrangement uses TRBV12-3 or TRBV12-4 and TRBJ1-1, with 7 positions matching TRBD1. This CDR3 contains 15 residues. Losses at the gene ends were 2 bases for V and 2 bases for J; bases not matched to a gene: 5. The CDR3 loop is CASSLSGGGNTEAFF. CDR3 nucleotides: TGTGCCAGCAGTTTATCAGGGGGGGGTAACACTGAAGCTTTCTTT.

The rearrangement uses TRBV29-1 and TRBJ2-5; 9 bases fit TRBD1. CDR3 length: 12 residues. Per the germline V gene, CDR1 is SQVTM and CDR2 is ANQGSEA. V lost 7 bases, J lost 4 bases, and 4 bases stayed unmatched. This CDR3 reads CSGYRGLETQYF. The DNA for the CDR3 is TGCAGCGGATACAGGGGGCTAGAGACCCAGTACTTC.

This sequence joins TRBV20-1 and TRBJ2-7; D unresolved. Trimming left V 3 bases short and J 0 bases short, with 12 bases between. The CDR3 has 14 residues. CDR1 DFQATT and CDR2 SNEGSKA come from the germline V gene (reference sequence). CDR3 nucleotide sequence: TGCAGTGCTAGCCCACCAACCACCTCCTACGAGCAGTACTTC. It codes for CSASPPTTSYEQYF.

J is TRBJ2-7 and V is TRBV20-1, with 10 bases lining up with TRBD2. The CDR3 has 14 residues. The V segment lost 2 bases and the J segment 1 base; nucleotides outside the gene matches: 2. CDR1 DFQATT and CDR2 SNEGSKA come from the germline V gene (reference sequence). CDR3 region: CSARPAGGSYEQYF. The CDR3, as DNA: TGCAGTGCTAGACCAGCGGGAGGGTCCTACGAGCAGTACTTC.

The V and J genes are TRBV24-1 and TRBJ2-7; 7 nucleotides line up with TRBD2. V was pared by 2 bases and J by 7 bases, with 16 bases of the junction left unmatched. The CDR3 runs to 17 residues. In germline, CDR1 is KGHDR, CDR2 SFDVKD. The CDR3 loop is CATSDWSGEGFDNEQYF. The CDR3 nucleotides read TGTGCCACCAGTGATTGGAGTGGGGAGGGGTTCGACAATGAGCAGTACTTC.

The chain joins TRBV18 to TRBJ2-1; no firm D call. The V end was cut by 0 bases, the J end by 9 bases, with 9 bases between. The CDR3 is made up of 13 amino acids. Per germline, CDR1 KGHSH and CDR2 LQKENI. The CDR3 here is CASSPPGFTEQFF. CDR3 DNA sequence: TGTGCCAGCTCACCACCGGGGTTTACTGAGCAGTTCTTC.

V is TRBV9 and J is TRBJ2-3; perhaps TRBD1 as D (6 bases). V dropped 0 bases and J dropped 1 base, with 6 bases sitting between them. CDR1 is SGDLS, CDR2 YYNGEE, per germline. This CDR3 region has 14 residues. The CDR3 DNA reads TGTGCCAGCAGCGTAGGACAGGGCACAGATACGCAGTATTTT. As protein: CASSVGQGTDTQYF.

The V gene is TRBV7-2, the J gene TRBJ2-5; D is undetermined. The CDR3 has 12 residues. Germline V gene lookup returns CDR1 SGHTA and CDR2 FQGNSA. V lost 5 bases to trimming and J lost 2 bases, with 6 bases between them. The CDR3 protein is CASSPKQETQYF. The CDR3 DNA is TGTGCCAGCAGCCCCAAGCAAGAGACCCAGTACTTC.

This clonotype was seen a few times. The chain combines TRBV7-9 with TRBJ2-1; D is unclear. V lost 5 bases and J lost 6, with 23 bases in between. This CDR3 has 17 residues. CDR1 is SEHNR, CDR2 FQNEAQ, per germline (reference sequence). CDR3 amino acids: CASSPDFWIRGGNEQFF. The CDR3 nucleotides are TGTGCCAGCAGCCCGGATTTCTGGATCCGAGGTGGCAATGAGCAGTTCTTC.

This clonotype was observed once. The V and J genes are TRBV7-2 and TRBJ1-1, with a tentative D call TRBD1 (5 bases). Germline loops: CDR1 SGHTA, CDR2 FQGNSA. The CDR3 runs to 16 residues. Trimming cost V 5 bases and J 0 bases, with 16 bases left between them. Written as DNA, the CDR3 is TGTGCCAGCAGCCCAAGGAGGGGCACATTGAACACTGAAGCTTTCTTT. Encoded protein: CASSPRRGTLNTEAFF.

This chain joins TRBV29-1 and TRBJ2-1, with 9 bases that match TRBD1. The V gene end was trimmed by 4 bases and the J gene end by 6 bases; junction bases not matched to a gene: 10. The CDR3 length is 15 residues. CDR1 SQVTM and CDR2 ANQGSEA come from the germline V gene. CDR3 amino acids: CSVVPTGTGINEQFF. The CDR3 DNA sequence: TGCAGCGTTGTGCCAACCGGGACAGGGATCAATGAGCAGTTCTTC.

This clonotype occurred many times. The chain is built from TRBV29-1 and TRBJ2-7; D not resolved. The CDR3 consists of 13 residues. V lost 6 bases, J lost 3 bases, and 15 bases lay in between. CDR1 and CDR2 from the germline V gene are SQVTM and ANQGSEA. This chain's CDR3 is CSVVPVDFYEQYF. The CDR3 region has the DNA TGCAGCGTAGTACCGGTGGATTTCTACGAGCAGTACTTC.

V is TRBV20-1 and J is TRBJ2-5; D may be TRBD2 (5 bases). The V end lost 8 bases, the J end lost 1 base, and 8 bases lay between the germline ends. Germline assignment: CDR1 DFQATT and CDR2 SNEGSKA (reference sequence). The CDR3 loop spans 11 amino acids. In DNA form, the CDR3 reads TGCAGTCCTCGGGGCCAAGAGACCCAGTACTTC. As protein: CSPRGQETQYF.

This clonotype was seen only a few times. The gene calls are TRBV10-3 and TRBJ2-1; TRBD2 agrees at 10 bases. This CDR3 spans 15 amino acids. Germline V gene sequence: CDR1 ENHRY, CDR2 SYGVKD. Trimming removed 6 bases from V and 6 bases from J; junction bases left unmatched: 8. For the CDR3, the DNA is TGTGCCATCAGCTCAGGACTAGCGGACCTCAATGAGCAGTTCTTC. Its protein product is CAISSGLADLNEQFF.

Worth noting for this clonotype: Because it lacks the conserved phenylalanine or tryptophan at the end, this CDR3 is likely a read error. The J gene is TRBJ1-2, the V gene TRBV29-1, with 7 nucleotides matching TRBD1. V was pared by 5 bases and J by 6 bases, with 9 bases of the junction left unmatched. CDR1 and CDR2 from the germline V gene are SQVTM and ANQGSEA. This CDR3 is built from 13 residues. CDR3 residues: CSVQRTGSHGYTL. CDR3 DNA sequence: TGCAGCGTTCAGAGGACAGGCTCGCATGGCTACACCTTG.

This clonotype was picked up a small number of times. The chain links TRBV28 to TRBJ2-3; D perhaps matches TRBD1 (6 bases). Trimming pared 8 bases from V and 1 base from J, leaving 16 bases between. CDR1 and CDR2 (germline): MDHEN, SYDVKM. The CDR3 length is 15 residues. The CDR3: CASGRTVRGTDTQYF. Here the CDR3 DNA reads TGTGCCAGCGGAAGGACAGTCCGAGGCACAGATACGCAGTATTTT.

This clonotype was seen once. The chain recombines TRBV20-1 with TRBJ1-3; TRBD1 aligns across 7 bases. CDR1 is DFQATT, CDR2 SNEGSKA, per germline (reference sequence). The ends lost 1 base at V and 3 bases at J; junction bases unmatched: 12. The CDR3 runs to 17 residues. This CDR3 reads CSARGAMTGFGGNTIYF. The CDR3 DNA reads TGCAGTGCTAGAGGGGCAATGACAGGGTTCGGTGGAAACACCATATATTTT.

The chain has TRBV7-2 and TRBJ2-7, with 11 bases that match TRBD2. The length of the CDR3 is 15 residues. V was clipped by 4 bases and J by 5 bases; unmatched bases: 7. CDR1 SGHTA and CDR2 FQGNSA come from the germline V gene. The CDR3 DNA reads TGTGCCAGCAGCTATCGTGGGACTAGCGGCGACGAGCAGTACTTC. This codes for CASSYRGTSGDEQYF. The full variable domain, rest sourced from reference TRBV7-2 and TRBJ2-7, is GAGVSQSPSNKVTEKGKDVELRCDPISGHTALYWYRQSLGQGLEFLIYFQGNSAPDKSGLPSDRFSAERTGGSVSTLTIQRTQQEDSAVYLCASSYRGTSGDEQYFGPGTRLTVT.

This clonotype was picked up many times. The CDR3 nucleotides read TGCGCCAGCAGCCAAGACACGATTTCCCATGGCTACACCTTC. Amino acids: CASSQDTISHGYTF. The chain couples TRBV4-3 to TRBJ1-2, with D uncertain. The V gene lost 0 bases and the J gene lost 6 bases, with 11 bases spanning the gap. The CDR3 extends over 14 amino acids. CDR1 is LGHNA and CDR2 is YSLEER in the germline V gene.

The genes are TRBV20-1 and TRBJ2-7; a weak D match, TRBD2 (6 bases). Trimming left V 1 base short and J 2 bases short, with 12 bases between. The CDR3 runs 14 residues. The V gene's germline CDR1 is DFQATT and CDR2 SNEGSKA (reference sequence). The CDR3 here is CSARGGSGAYEQYF. The CDR3 DNA is TGCAGTGCTAGAGGAGGGTCGGGGGCCTACGAGCAGTACTTC.

The J gene is TRBJ2-7, the V gene TRBV4-2; 7 bases line up with TRBD1. This CDR3 region has 17 residues. The trim removed 0 bases at V and 9 bases at J, leaving 17 bases unmatched. Germline V gene sequence: CDR1 LGHNA, CDR2 YNFKEQ. CDR3 in amino acids: CASSQEPRGSSYNGQYF. CDR3 DNA: TGTGCCAGCAGCCAAGAACCCAGGGGGAGCTCCTACAATGGGCAGTACTTC.

The gene calls are TRBV20-1 and TRBJ2-5; possible D gene TRBD2, 5 bases. The CDR3 totals 14 residues. Germline V lookup: CDR1 DFQATT, CDR2 SNEGSKA (reference sequence). V lost 1 base and J lost 2, with 11 bases in between. The CDR3: CSARVPRGQETQYF. In DNA form, the CDR3 reads TGCAGTGCTAGAGTCCCCAGAGGGCAAGAGACCCAGTACTTC.

The J gene is TRBJ2-7, the V gene TRBV28; 7 bases are a match to TRBD1. The V segment lost 6 bases and the J segment 0 bases; nucleotides outside the gene matches: 11. Germline values: CDR1 MDHEN, CDR2 SYDVKM. This CDR3 is built from 16 residues. The CDR3 reads CASRGRTGRSSYEQYF. The CDR3 DNA reads TGTGCCAGCAGAGGACGGACAGGCCGGAGCTCCTACGAGCAGTACTTC.

This clonotype was recorded once. The CDR3 reads CASSPEAPPDTQYF. As DNA, the CDR3 is TGTGCCAGCAGCCCTGAGGCCCCGCCAGATACGCAGTATTTT. The gene calls are TRBV3-1 and TRBJ2-3; D is ambiguous. The V gene lost 4 bases and the J gene lost 4 bases, with 12 bases spanning the gap. This CDR3 comprises 14 residues. Germline V gives CDR1 LGHDT, CDR2 YNNKEL (reference sequence).

This clonotype was seen more than once but under ten times. The V call is TRBV20-1, the J call TRBJ2-7; D gene uncertain. The CDR3 runs to 11 residues. The germline V gene has CDR1 DFQATT and CDR2 SNEGSKA (reference sequence). Trimming took off 2 bases at V and 3 bases at J, with 5 bases between the two ends. The CDR3 sequence is CSARQHYEQYF. Written as DNA, the CDR3 is TGCAGTGCTAGACAGCACTACGAGCAGTACTTC.